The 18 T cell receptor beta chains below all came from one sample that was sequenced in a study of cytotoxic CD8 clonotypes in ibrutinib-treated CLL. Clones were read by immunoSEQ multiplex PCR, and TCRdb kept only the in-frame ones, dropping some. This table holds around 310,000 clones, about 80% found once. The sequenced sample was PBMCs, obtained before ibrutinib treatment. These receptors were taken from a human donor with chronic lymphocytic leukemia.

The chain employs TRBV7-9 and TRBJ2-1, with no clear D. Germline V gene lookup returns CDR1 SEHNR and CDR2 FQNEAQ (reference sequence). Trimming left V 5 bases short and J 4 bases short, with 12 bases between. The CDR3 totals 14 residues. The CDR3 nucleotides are TGTGCCAGCAGCCCCGCGGCCCTTTACAATGAGCAGTTCTTC. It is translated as CASSPAALYNEQFF. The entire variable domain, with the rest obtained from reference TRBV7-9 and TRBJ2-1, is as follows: DTGVSQNPRHKITKRGQNVTFRCDPISEHNRLYWYRQTLGQGPEFLTYFQNEAQLEKSRLLSDRFSAERPKGSFSTLEIQRTEQGDSAMYLCASSPAALYNEQFFGPGTRLTVL.

Here the CDR3 DNA reads TGTGCCAGCAGTTTAGGGGGGGCGGGGAGCTCCTACGAGCAGTACTTC. Amino acids: CASSLGGAGSSYEQYF. The J gene is TRBJ2-7, the V gene TRBV27; a weak D match, TRBD2 (7 bases). CDR3 length: 16 amino acids. Trimming left V 2 bases short and J 0 bases short, with 14 bases between. The germline V gene encodes CDR1 MNHEY and CDR2 SMNVEV (reference sequence).

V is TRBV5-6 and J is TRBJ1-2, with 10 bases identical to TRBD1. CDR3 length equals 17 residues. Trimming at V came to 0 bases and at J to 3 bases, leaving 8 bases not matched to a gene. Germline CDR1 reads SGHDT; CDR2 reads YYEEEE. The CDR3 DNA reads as TGTGCCAGCAGCTTGGGACAGGGGGCCTCGGGCTACTATGGCTACACCTTC. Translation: CASSLGQGASGYYGYTF.

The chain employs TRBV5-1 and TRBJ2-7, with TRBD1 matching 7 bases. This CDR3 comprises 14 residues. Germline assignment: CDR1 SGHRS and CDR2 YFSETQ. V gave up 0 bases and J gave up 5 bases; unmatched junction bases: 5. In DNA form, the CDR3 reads TGCGCCAGCAGCTTGGTGGCAGGGGGTAACGAGCAGTACTTC. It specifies CASSLVAGGNEQYF.

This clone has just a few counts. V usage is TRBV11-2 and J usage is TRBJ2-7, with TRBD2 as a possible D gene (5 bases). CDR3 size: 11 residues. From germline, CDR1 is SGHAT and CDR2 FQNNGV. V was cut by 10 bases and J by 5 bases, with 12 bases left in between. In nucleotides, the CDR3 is TGTGCCATTGGCGAGGGCCACGAGCAGTACTTC. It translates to CAIGEGHEQYF.

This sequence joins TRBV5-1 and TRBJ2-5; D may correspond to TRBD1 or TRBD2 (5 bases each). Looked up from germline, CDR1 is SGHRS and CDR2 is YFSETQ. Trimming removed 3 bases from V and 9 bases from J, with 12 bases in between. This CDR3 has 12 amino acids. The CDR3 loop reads CASSSPVGAQYF. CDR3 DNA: TGCGCCAGCAGCTCGCCGGTGGGGGCCCAGTACTTC.

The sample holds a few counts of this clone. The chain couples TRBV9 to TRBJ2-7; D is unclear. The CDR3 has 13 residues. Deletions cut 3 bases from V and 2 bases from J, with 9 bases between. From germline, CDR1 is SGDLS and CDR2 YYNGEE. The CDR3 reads CASSADSTYEQYF. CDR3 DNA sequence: TGTGCCAGCAGCGCTGACTCCACCTACGAGCAGTACTTC.

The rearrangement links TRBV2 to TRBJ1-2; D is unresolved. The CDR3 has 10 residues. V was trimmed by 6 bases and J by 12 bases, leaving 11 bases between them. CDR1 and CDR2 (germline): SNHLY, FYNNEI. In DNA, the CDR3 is TGTGCCAGCAGGGGGTCAGCGGACACCTTC. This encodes CASRGSADTF.

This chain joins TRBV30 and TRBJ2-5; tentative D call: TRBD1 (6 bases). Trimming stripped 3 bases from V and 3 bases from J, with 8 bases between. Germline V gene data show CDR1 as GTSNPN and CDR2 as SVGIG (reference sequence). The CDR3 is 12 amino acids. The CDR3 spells CAWRDRKETQYF. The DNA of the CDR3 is TGTGCCTGGAGGGACAGAAAAGAGACCCAGTACTTC.

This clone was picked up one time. The CDR3 sequence is CASTTGMSTEAFF. In nucleotides, the CDR3 is TGTGCCAGCACGACAGGCATGTCCACTGAAGCTTTCTTT. The J gene is TRBJ1-1, the V gene TRBV7-8; maybe TRBD1 (6 bases). Germline assignment: CDR1 SGHVS and CDR2 FQNEAQ. V was cut by 7 bases and J by 4 bases, with 13 bases left in between. The CDR3 extends over 13 amino acids.

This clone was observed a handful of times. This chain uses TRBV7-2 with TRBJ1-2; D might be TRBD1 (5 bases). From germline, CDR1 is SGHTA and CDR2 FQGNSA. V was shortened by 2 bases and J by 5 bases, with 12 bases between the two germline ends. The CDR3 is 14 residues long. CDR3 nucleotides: TGTGCCAGCAGCTTACCGGGGCTGGCGTATGGCTACACCTTC. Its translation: CASSLPGLAYGYTF.

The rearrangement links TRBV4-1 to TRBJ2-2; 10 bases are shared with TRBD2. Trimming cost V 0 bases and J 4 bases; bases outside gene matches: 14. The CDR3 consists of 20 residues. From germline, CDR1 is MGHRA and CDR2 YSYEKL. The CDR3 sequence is CASSQEDGGLAGERTGELFF. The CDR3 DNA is TGCGCCAGCAGCCAAGAGGACGGGGGGCTAGCGGGAGAACGCACCGGGGAGCTGTTTTTT.

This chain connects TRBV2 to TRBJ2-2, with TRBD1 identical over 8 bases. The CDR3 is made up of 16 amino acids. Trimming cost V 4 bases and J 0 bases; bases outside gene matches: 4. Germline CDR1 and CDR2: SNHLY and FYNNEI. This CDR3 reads CASSVLGQANTGELFF. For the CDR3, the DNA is TGTGCCAGCAGTGTTTTGGGACAGGCGAACACCGGGGAGCTGTTTTTT. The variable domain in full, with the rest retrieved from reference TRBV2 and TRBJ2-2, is EPEVTQTPSHQVTQMGQEVILRCVPISNHLYFYWYRQILGQKVEFLVSFYNNEISEKSEIFDDQFSVERPDGSNFTLKIRSTKLEDSAMYFCASSVLGQANTGELFFGEGSRLTVL.

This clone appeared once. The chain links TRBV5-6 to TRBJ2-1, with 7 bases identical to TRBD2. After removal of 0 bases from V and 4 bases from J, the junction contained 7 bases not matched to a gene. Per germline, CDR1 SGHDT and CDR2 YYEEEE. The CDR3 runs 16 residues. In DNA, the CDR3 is TGTGCCAGCAGCTTGGTTGGCCTAGCGGCTTACAATGAGCAGTTCTTC. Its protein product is CASSLVGLAAYNEQFF.

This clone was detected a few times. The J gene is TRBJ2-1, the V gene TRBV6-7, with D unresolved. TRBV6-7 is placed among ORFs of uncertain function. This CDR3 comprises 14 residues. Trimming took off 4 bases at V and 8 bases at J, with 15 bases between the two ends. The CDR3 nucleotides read TGTGCCAGCAGTTCGGGTCTGGGGTCTGATGAGCAGTTCTTC. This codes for CASSSGLGSDEQFF.

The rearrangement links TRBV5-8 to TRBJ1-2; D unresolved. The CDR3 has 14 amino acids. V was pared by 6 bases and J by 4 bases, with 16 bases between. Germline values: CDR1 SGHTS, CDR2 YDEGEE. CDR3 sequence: CASIYVVVGYGYTF. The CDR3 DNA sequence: TGTGCCAGCATCTATGTCGTCGTGGGCTATGGCTACACCTTC.

The CDR3 coding sequence is TGTGCCAGCAGCCCGAACCGCGGACAGGGGTACGAGCAGTACTTC. This sequence encodes CASSPNRGQGYEQYF. The chain is built from TRBV4-2 and TRBJ2-7; 9 bases are a match to TRBD1. J gave up 4 bases and V 4 bases, and 8 bases lay outside the gene matches. Germline loops: CDR1 LGHNA, CDR2 YNFKEQ. The CDR3 extends over 15 amino acids.

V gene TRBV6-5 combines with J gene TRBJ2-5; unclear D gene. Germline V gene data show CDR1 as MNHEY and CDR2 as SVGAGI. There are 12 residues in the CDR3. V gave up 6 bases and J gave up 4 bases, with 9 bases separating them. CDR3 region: CASSNIRETQYF. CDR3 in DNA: TGTGCCAGCAGCAACATAAGAGAGACCCAGTACTTC.